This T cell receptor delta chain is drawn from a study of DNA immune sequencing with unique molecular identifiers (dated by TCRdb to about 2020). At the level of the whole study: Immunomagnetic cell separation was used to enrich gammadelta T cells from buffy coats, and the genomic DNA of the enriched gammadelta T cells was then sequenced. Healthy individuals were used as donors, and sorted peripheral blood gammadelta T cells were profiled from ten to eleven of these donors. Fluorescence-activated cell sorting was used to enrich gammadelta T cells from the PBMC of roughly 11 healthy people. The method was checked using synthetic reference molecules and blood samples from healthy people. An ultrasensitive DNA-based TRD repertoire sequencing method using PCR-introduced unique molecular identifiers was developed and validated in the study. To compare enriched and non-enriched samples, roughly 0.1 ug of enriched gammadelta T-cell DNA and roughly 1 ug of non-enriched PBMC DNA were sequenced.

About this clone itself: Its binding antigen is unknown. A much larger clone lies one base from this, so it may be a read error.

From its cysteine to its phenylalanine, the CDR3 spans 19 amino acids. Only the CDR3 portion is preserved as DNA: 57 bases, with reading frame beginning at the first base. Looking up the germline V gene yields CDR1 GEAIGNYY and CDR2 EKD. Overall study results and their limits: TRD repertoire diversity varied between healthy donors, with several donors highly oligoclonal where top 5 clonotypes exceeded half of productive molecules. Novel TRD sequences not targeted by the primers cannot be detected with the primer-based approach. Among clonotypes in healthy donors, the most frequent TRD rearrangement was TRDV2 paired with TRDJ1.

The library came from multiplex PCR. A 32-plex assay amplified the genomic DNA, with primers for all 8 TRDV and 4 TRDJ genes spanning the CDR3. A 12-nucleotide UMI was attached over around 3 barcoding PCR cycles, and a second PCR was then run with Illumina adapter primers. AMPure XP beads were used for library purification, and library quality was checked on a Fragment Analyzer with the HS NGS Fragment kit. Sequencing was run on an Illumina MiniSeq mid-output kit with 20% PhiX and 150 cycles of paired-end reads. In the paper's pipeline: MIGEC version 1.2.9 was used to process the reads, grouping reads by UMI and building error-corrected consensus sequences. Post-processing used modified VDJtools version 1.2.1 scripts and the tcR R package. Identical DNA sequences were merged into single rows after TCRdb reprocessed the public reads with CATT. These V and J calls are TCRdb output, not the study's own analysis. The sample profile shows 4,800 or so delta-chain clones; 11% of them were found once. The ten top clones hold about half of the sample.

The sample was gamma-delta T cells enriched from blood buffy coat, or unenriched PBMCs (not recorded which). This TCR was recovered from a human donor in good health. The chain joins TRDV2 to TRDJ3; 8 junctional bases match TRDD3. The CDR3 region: CACDSTGGLSSWDTQQMFF. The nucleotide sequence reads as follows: TGTGCCTGTGACAGTACTGGGGGCCTGAGCTCCTGGGACACCCAACAGATGTTTTTC.